This TCR beta chain came from a study of brain T cells in children with intractable seizures. Note on this clone: Its specificity is not known.

Assay: immunoSEQ multiplex PCR; the TCRdb copy retains only in-frame clones and omits some. The table includes 340,000 or so clones, 93% detected once. Study results and limitations: Pre-surgery blood may have been undersampled, hiding some clones. Viral specificity was inferred only from CDR3 similarity; HCMV serostatus was unknown.

CDR3 length: 15 residues. Trimming removed 4 bases from V and 0 bases from J, with 13 bases in between. Germline V gene data show CDR1 as SGHNT and CDR2 as YYREEE (reference sequence). As for time point: blood from clinic visit 5 months post-surgery; TSC patient then seizure free. The sequenced cases were selected for having the highest brain T cell transcript signatures. Pre-surgery treatment included at least one anti-epileptic drug. The chain uses TRBV5-4 and TRBJ2-5; D call uncertain. This receptor was taken from a boy under two years old with tuberous sclerosis and intractable seizures. The material sequenced was peripheral blood, taken less than 6 months after surgery. For the CDR3, the DNA is TGTGCCAGCAGCCATGAGACCAGGTACCAAGAGACCCAGTACTTC. As protein: CASSHETRYQETQYF. The full variable domain, rest sourced from reference TRBV5-4 and TRBJ2-5, is ETGVTQSPTHLIKTRGQQVTLRCSSQSGHNTVSWYQQALGQGPQFIFQYYREEENGRGNFPPRFSGLQFPNYSSELNVNALELDDSALYLCASSHETRYQETQYFGPGTRLLVL.